Given below is one T cell receptor beta chain in context. This CDR3 contains 11 residues. Germline V gene lookup returns CDR1 SQVTM and CDR2 ANQGSEA. Trimming stripped 4 bases from V and 10 bases from J, with 13 bases between. All enrollees were about 18 to 100 years old and from 20 to 30 US areas. Two consecutive negative NP/OP PCR tests, clearance, or resolved symptoms defined Cohort 3 recovery. Only in-frame clones appear in the TCRdb table, and some are missing; sequencing was by immunoSEQ multiplex PCR. The table has around 300,000 clones, roughly 90% seen once. This specimen belongs to a study of blood T cell repertoires in COVID-19. Study details: Sites in the United States, Italy and Spain provided acute and convalescent COVID-19 samples. PBMCs, B-cell-depleted T cells, or T cells were the source of the cDNA or gDNA that made up the material.

This receptor was taken from a woman aged 45-65 years who had recovered from COVID-19. The chain combines TRBV29-1 with TRBJ1-2, with D uncertain. Sequencing used PBMCs or T cells enriched from blood (not recorded which). The DNA for the CDR3 is TGCAGCGTTGTTATGGGAGGCCCCTACACCTTC. It specifies CSVVMGGPYTF.